This TCR beta chain was sequenced in a study of T cell responses to AZD1222 COVID-19 vaccine. Study-wide results and caveats: Clonal diversity was possibly underestimated, and white British individuals and females predominated among donors. Unmutated variant regions reportedly attract nearly half of all spike-specific TCRs. Sampling that yielded the repertoires occurred only after the peak T cell response. The breadth and depth of Spike-specific TCRs increased once two AZD1222 doses had been given.

V dropped 4 bases and J dropped 3 bases, with 9 bases sitting between them. The CDR3 covers 13 residues. Germline V gene lookup returns CDR1 SGHTA and CDR2 FQGNSA. About this clone: Its target is unknown.

Generated by immunoSEQ multiplex PCR, the TCRdb table keeps only in-frame clones and is missing some. The data show 150,000 to 200,000 clones, roughly 90% seen once. The sequence was collected from an adult who received the AZD1222 COVID-19 vaccine. Sample: peripheral blood, taken 28 days after the second AZD1222 dose. The chain employs TRBV7-2 and TRBJ1-2; tentative D call: TRBD1 (6 bases). As DNA, the CDR3 is TGTGCCAGCAGCTCTAGACAGGACTATGGCTACACCTTC. Its protein product is CASSSRQDYGYTF. The full variable domain, with the rest looked up from reference TRBV7-2 and TRBJ1-2, is GAGVSQSPSNKVTEKGKDVELRCDPISGHTALYWYRQSLGQGLEFLIYFQGNSAPDKSGLPSDRFSAERTGGSVSTLTIQRTQQEDSAVYLCASSSRQDYGYTFGSGTRLTVV.